The 15 T cell receptor beta chains below come from one sample, sequenced in a study of cytomegalovirus exposure and HLA in healthy donors. The PCR used 60 Vbeta and 13 Jbeta primers. Some clones are missing from TCRdb's copy, which holds only in-frame ones; the method was immunoSEQ multiplex PCR. The sample gives 150,000 to 200,000 clones, around 80% of which show up once; 7% is in the top ten. Material: PBMCs. The source is a woman aged 40-49 years in good health and CMV-seropositive.

The CDR3: CASTKGGGYATEQYF. DNA of the CDR3: TGTGCCAGCACAAAAGGGGGGGGATACGCTACCGAGCAGTACTTC. This chain joins TRBV7-9 and TRBJ2-7; a possible D gene is TRBD2 (7 bases). The ends were cut back, 7 bases at V and 6 bases at J, with 22 bases in the middle. This CDR3 has 15 residues. Germline assignment: CDR1 SEHNR and CDR2 FQNEAQ (reference sequence).

The J gene is TRBJ1-2, the V gene TRBV6-5; the D is unclear. The CDR3 has 13 residues. The ends were cut back, 5 bases at V and 8 bases at J, with 15 bases in the middle. CDR1 MNHEY and CDR2 SVGAGI come from the germline V gene. The CDR3 reads CASSDLIRGGYTF. CDR3 in DNA: TGTGCCAGCAGTGACCTGATCCGAGGGGGCTACACCTTC.

The gene calls are TRBV19 and TRBJ2-3; TRBD1 might be the D (6 bases). This CDR3 has 15 residues. Trimming pared 6 bases from V and 1 base from J, leaving 14 bases between. Germline V lookup: CDR1 LNHDA, CDR2 SQIVND (reference sequence). The CDR3 coding sequence is TGTGCCAGTAGAGGGGGAATTAAGGGCACAGATACGCAGTATTTT. Residues: CASRGGIKGTDTQYF.

V usage is TRBV5-1 and J usage is TRBJ1-1; 8 bases agree with TRBD1. Germline values: CDR1 SGHRS, CDR2 YFSETQ. J gave up 8 bases and V 4 bases, and 4 bases lay outside the gene matches. This CDR3 has 12 residues. CDR3 sequence: CASSIRQGEAFF. The CDR3 DNA sequence: TGCGCCAGCAGCATAAGACAGGGGGAAGCTTTCTTT.

This clone was counted a few times. J is TRBJ2-1 and V is TRBV7-9; 7 positions match TRBD2. Trimming cost V 7 bases and J 9 bases; bases outside gene matches: 15. Germline V lookup: CDR1 SEHNR, CDR2 FQNEAQ (reference sequence). The CDR3 loop spans 15 amino acids. In nucleotides, the CDR3 is TGTGCCAGCAACTCTTGGGGGGGGGATGTGGGTGAGCAGTTCTTC. Translating gives CASNSWGGDVGEQFF.

The V call is TRBV19, the J call TRBJ2-2; 9 nucleotides agree with TRBD1. Germline trimming cut 6 bases from V and 7 bases from J; bases unmatched to any gene: 6. From germline, CDR1 is LNHDA and CDR2 SQIVND (reference sequence). This CDR3 region has 14 residues. The CDR3: CASRRTGVGGELFF. The CDR3 bases are TGTGCCAGTAGACGGACAGGGGTCGGCGGGGAGCTGTTTTTT.

This clone was observed a handful of times. This chain links TRBV11-2 with TRBJ2-1; 9 bases are shared with TRBD2. V shed 4 bases and J 5 bases; nucleotides not matched to a gene: 12. The CDR3 covers 17 residues. Germline V CDR1 and CDR2: SGHAT, FQNNGV. The CDR3 loop reads CASSSAEERGAHNEQFF. The CDR3 region has the DNA TGTGCCAGCAGCTCTGCCGAGGAGCGGGGGGCCCACAATGAGCAGTTCTTC.

V and J are TRBV19 and TRBJ2-5; 11 bases align to TRBD2. J lost 7 bases, V lost 4 bases, and 8 bases had no gene match. CDR3 size: 15 residues. The germline CDR1 and CDR2 sequences are LNHDA and SQIVND (reference sequence). The CDR3 loop is CASSTRTSGLGTQYF. Written as DNA, the CDR3 is TGTGCCAGTAGTACTAGGACTAGCGGGCTAGGGACCCAGTACTTC.

The chain links TRBV30 to TRBJ2-5; 8 nucleotides agree with TRBD2. The CDR3 extends over 13 amino acids. Trimming cost V 4 bases and J 3 bases; bases outside gene matches: 4. Germline assignment: CDR1 GTSNPN and CDR2 SVGIG (reference sequence). The CDR3 DNA follows: TGTGCCTGGAATCTAGCGGGTAAAGAGACCCAGTACTTC. Translation: CAWNLAGKETQYF.

The rearrangement joins TRBV18 to TRBJ1-5; D is uncertain. The CDR3 totals 13 residues. Trimming took off 4 bases at V and 0 bases at J, with 4 bases between the two ends. Per germline, CDR1 KGHSH and CDR2 LQKENI. The DNA of the CDR3 is TGTGCCAGCTCACAGCTTAGCAATCAGCCCCAGCATTTT. Protein: CASSQLSNQPQHF.

This clone was found once. The J gene is TRBJ1-1, the V gene TRBV11-2; TRBD1 might be the D (5 bases). The CDR3 consists of 13 residues. The V end was cut by 2 bases, the J end by 4 bases, with 8 bases between. Germline CDR1 reads SGHAT; CDR2 reads FQNNGV. The CDR3 sequence is CASSLYGGTEAFF. CDR3 nucleotides: TGTGCCAGCAGCTTATACGGGGGCACTGAAGCTTTCTTT.

The chain is built from TRBV18 and TRBJ2-1; D perhaps matches TRBD1 (5 bases). The CDR3 is made up of 14 amino acids. Germline V CDR1 and CDR2: KGHSH, LQKENI. V lost 2 bases to trimming and J lost 1 base, with 6 bases between them. CDR3 coding DNA: TGTGCCAGCTCACCAGGACAATCCTACAATGAGCAGTTCTTC. As protein: CASSPGQSYNEQFF. The full variable domain, completed using reference TRBV18 and TRBJ2-1, is NAGVMQNPRHLVRRRGQEARLRCSPMKGHSHVYWYRQLPEEGLKFMVYLQKENIIDESGMPKERFSAEFPKEGPSILRIQQVVRGDSAAYFCASSPGQSYNEQFFGPGTRLTVL.

This chain joins TRBV21-1 and TRBJ2-7; the table assigns TRBD1, which was not confirmed against the DNA. TRBV21-1 is shown as a pseudogene. The CDR3 runs to 15 residues. For the CDR3, the DNA is TGTGCCAGCAGCAAAGGTACGAATCAGTCCAACGAGCAGTACTTC. Protein: CASSKGTNQSNEQYF.

This chain joins TRBV4-2 and TRBJ2-1; a possible D gene is TRBD2 (6 bases). V lost 0 bases, J lost 8 bases, and 17 bases lay in between. The CDR3 has 16 amino acids. The germline V gene has CDR1 LGHNA and CDR2 YNFKEQ. CDR3 sequence: CASSQEAGSIGYEQFF. CDR3 DNA: TGTGCCAGCAGCCAAGAGGCGGGGTCAATTGGGTATGAGCAGTTCTTC.

This clone was seen more than once but under ten times. The chain employs TRBV30 and TRBJ1-1, with no clear D. CDR1 and CDR2 (germline): GTSNPN, SVGIG (reference sequence). This CDR3 is 12 amino acids long. The V end lost 8 bases, the J end lost 8 bases, and 18 bases lay between the germline ends. CDR3 in DNA: TGTGCCCTTACCTCGGGGTCCCCCGAAGCTTTCTTT. It codes for CALTSGSPEAFF.